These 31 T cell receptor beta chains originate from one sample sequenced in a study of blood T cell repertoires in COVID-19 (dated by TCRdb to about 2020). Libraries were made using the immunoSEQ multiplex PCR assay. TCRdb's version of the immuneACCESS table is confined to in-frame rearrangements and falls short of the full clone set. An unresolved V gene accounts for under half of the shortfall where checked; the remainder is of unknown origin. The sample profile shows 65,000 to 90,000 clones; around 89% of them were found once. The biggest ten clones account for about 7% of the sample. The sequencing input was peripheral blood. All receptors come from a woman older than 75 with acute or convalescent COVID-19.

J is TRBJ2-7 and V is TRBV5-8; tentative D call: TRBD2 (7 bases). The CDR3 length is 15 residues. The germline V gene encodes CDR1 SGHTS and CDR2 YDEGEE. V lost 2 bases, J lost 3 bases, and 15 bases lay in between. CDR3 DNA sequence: TGTGCCAGCAGCTTACAGGGAGGGGCGTACTACGAGCAGTACTTC. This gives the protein CASSLQGGAYYEQYF.

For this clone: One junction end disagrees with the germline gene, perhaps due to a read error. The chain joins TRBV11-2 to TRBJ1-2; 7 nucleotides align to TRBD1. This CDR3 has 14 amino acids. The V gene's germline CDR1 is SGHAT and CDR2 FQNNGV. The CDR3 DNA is TGTGCCAGCAGCTTACGGCAGGGGACGGGACAGCCAGCCTTC. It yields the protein CASSLRQGTGQPAF.

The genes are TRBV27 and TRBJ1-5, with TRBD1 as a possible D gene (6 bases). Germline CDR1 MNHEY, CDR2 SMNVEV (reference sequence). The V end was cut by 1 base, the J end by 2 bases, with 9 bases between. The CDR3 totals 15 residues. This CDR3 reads CASSLFRQGNQPQHF. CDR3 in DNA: TGTGCCAGCAGTTTATTCAGACAGGGCAATCAGCCCCAGCATTTT.

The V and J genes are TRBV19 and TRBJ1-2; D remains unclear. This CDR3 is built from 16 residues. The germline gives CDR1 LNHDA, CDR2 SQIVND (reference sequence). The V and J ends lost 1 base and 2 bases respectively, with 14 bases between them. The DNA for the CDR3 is TGTGCCAGTAGTATAGGGATCCGGGCGGGGAACTATGGCTACACCTTC. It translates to CASSIGIRAGNYGYTF.

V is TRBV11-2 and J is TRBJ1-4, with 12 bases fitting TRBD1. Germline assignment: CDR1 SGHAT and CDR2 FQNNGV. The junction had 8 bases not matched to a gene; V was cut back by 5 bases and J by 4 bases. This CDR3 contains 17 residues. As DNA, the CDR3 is TGTGCCAGCAGCCCGAGGGACAGGGGGCGAAATAATGAAAAACTGTTTTTT. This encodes CASSPRDRGRNNEKLFF.

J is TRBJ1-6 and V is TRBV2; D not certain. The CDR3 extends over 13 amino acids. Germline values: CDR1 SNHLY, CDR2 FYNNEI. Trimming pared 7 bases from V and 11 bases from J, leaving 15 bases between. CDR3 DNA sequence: TGTGCCAGCATTCCGGAGGGATCAGCACCCCTCCACTTT. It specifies CASIPEGSAPLHF. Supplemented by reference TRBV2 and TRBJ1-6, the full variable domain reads EPEVTQTPSHQVTQMGQEVILRCVPISNHLYFYWYRQILGQKVEFLVSFYNNEISEKSEIFDDQFSVERPDGSNFTLKIRSTKLEDSAMYFCASIPEGSAPLHFGNGTRLTVT.

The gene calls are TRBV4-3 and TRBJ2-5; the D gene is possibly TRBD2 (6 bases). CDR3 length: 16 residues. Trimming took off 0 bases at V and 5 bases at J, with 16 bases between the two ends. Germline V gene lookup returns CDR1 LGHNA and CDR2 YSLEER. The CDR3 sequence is CASSQEGGNPRETQYF. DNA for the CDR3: TGCGCCAGCAGCCAAGAAGGAGGGAATCCGCGTGAGACCCAGTACTTC.

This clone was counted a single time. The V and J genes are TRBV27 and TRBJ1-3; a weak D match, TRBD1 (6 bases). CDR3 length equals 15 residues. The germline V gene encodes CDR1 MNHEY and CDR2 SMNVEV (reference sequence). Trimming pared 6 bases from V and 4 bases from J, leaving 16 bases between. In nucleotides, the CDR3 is TGTGCCAGCAGCCCCTTAGGGGGATCGGGAAACACCATATATTTT. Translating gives CASSPLGGSGNTIYF.

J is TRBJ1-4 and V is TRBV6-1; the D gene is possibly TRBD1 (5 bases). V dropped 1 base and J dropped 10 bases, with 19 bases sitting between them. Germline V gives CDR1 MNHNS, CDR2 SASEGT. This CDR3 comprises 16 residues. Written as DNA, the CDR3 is TGTGCCAGCAGTGAAGGGTCCCAGGGTCTATTTGGAAAACTGTTTTTT. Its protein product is CASSEGSQGLFGKLFF.

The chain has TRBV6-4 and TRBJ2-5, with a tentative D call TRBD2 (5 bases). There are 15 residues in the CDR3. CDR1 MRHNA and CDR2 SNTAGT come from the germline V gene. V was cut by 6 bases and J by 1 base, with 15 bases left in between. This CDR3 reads CASSPTPGIQETQYF. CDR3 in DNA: TGTGCCAGCAGCCCCACCCCGGGAATCCAAGAGACCCAGTACTTC.

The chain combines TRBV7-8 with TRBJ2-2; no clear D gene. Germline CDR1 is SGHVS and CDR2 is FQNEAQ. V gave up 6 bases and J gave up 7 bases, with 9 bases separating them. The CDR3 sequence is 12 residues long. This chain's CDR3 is CASSSFSGELFF. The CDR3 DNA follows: TGTGCCAGCAGTTCCTTTAGCGGGGAGCTGTTTTTT.

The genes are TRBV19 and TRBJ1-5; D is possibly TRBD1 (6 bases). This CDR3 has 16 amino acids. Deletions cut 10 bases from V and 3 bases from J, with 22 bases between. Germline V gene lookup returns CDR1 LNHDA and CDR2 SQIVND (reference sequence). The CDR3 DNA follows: TGTGCCACCATGAGGAGGGACGGGGGGCACAATCAGCCCCAGCATTTT. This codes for CATMRRDGGHNQPQHF. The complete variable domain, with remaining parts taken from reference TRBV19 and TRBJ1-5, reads DGGITQSPKYLFRKEGQNVTLSCEQNLNHDAMYWYRQDPGQGLRLIYYSQIVNDFQKGDIAEGYSVSREKKESFPLTVTSAQKNPTAFYLCATMRRDGGHNQPQHFGDGTRLSIL.

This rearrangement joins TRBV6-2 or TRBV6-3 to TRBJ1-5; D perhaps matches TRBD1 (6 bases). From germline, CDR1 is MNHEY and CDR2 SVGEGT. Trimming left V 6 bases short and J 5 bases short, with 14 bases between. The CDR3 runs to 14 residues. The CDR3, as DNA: TGTGCCAGCAGCCGCGGACAGTTGGATCAGCCCCAGCATTTT. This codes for CASSRGQLDQPQHF.

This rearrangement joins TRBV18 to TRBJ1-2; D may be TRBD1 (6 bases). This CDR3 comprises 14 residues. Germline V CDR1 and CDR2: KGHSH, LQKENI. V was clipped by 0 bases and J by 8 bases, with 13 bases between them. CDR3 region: CASSPPGQPRGYTF. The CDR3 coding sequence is TGTGCCAGCTCACCACCTGGACAGCCCAGGGGCTACACCTTC.

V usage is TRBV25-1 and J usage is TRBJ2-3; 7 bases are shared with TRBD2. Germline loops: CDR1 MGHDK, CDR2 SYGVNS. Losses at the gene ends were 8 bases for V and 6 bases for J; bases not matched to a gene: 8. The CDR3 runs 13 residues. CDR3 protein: CASGDGGTDTQYF. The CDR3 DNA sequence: TGTGCCAGCGGGGACGGGGGGACCGATACGCAGTATTTT.

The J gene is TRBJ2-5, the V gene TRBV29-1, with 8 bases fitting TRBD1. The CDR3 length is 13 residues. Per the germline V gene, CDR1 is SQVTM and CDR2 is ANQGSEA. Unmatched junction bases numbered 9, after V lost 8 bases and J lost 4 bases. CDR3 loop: CSFRGTGTETQYF. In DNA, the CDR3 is TGCAGCTTCCGTGGGACAGGAACAGAGACCCAGTACTTC.

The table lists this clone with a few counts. The CDR3 sequence: CASSPGVTEAFF. The CDR3 DNA reads TGTGCCAGCAGTCCAGGGGTGACTGAAGCTTTCTTT. This chain links TRBV28 with TRBJ1-1, with D possibly matching TRBD1 (6 bases). V dropped 5 bases and J dropped 5 bases, with 9 bases sitting between them. This CDR3 spans 12 amino acids. Germline V gives CDR1 MDHEN, CDR2 SYDVKM. Full variable domain (missing parts from reference TRBV28 and TRBJ1-1): DVKVTQSSRYLVKRTGEKVFLECVQDMDHENMFWYRQDPGLGLRLIYFSYDVKMKEKGDIPEGYSVSREKKERFSLILESASTNQTSMYLCASSPGVTEAFFGQGTRLTVV.

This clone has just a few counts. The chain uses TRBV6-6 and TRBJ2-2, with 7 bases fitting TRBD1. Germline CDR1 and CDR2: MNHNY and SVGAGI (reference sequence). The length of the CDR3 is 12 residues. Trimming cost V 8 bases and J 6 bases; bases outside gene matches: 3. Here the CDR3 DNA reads TGTGCCAGCGTTACAGGGGCCGGGGAGCTGTTTTTT. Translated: CASVTGAGELFF.

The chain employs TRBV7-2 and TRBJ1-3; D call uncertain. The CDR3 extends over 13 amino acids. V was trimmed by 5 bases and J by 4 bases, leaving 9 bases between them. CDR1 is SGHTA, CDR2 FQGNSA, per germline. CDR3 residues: CASSPLRGNTIYF. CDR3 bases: TGTGCCAGCAGCCCCCTTCGGGGAAACACCATATATTTT.

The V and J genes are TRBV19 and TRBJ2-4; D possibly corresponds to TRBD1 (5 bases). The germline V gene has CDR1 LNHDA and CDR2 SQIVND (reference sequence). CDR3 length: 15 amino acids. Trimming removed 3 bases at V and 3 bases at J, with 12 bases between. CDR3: CASSILGQHKNIQYF. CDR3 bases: TGTGCCAGTAGTATCTTGGGGCAGCACAAAAACATTCAGTACTTC.

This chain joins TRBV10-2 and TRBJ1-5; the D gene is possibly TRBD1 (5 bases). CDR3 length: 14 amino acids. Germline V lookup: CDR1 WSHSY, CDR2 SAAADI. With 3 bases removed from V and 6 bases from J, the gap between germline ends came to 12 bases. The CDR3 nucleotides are TGCGCCAGCAGTGATTGGGGGGAAGGTCAGCCCCAGCATTTT. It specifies CASSDWGEGQPQHF.

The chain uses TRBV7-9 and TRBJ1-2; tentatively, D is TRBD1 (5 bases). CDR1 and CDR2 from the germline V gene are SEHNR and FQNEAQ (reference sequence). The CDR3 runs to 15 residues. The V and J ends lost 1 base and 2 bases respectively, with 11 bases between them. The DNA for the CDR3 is TGTGCCAGCAGCTTAGGGGGCCCAGGGAACTATGGCTACACCTTC. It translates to CASSLGGPGNYGYTF.

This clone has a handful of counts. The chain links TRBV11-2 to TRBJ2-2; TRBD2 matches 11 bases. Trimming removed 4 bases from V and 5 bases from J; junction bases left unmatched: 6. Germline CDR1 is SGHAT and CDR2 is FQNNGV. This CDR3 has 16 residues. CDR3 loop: CASSSNSGRGTGELFF. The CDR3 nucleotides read TGTGCCAGCAGCTCAAATAGCGGGAGGGGTACCGGGGAGCTGTTTTTT.

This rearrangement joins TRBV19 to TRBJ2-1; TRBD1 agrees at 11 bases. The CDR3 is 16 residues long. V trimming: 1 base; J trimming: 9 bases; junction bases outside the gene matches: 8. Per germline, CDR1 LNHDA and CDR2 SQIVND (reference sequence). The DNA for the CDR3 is TGTGCCAGTAGTATAGTTGGGACAGGGGGTAATCGTGAGCAGTTCTTC. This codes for CASSIVGTGGNREQFF.

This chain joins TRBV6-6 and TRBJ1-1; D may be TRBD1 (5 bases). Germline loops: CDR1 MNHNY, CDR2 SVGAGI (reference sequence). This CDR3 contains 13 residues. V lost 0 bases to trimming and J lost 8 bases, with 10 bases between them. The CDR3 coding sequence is TGTGCCAGCAGTTACTCTGTGGCAGGGGAAGCTTTCTTT. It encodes CASSYSVAGEAFF.

The CDR3 coding sequence is TGTGCCACCAGCAGAGATAGGGCAGGGGGCTACGAGCAGTACTTC. This translates into CATSRDRAGGYEQYF. This rearrangement joins TRBV15 to TRBJ2-7, with 7 bases aligning to TRBD1. V lost 0 bases to trimming and J lost 3 bases; unmatched junction nucleotides: 5. CDR3 length: 15 amino acids. In germline, CDR1 is LNHNV, CDR2 YYDKDF (reference sequence).

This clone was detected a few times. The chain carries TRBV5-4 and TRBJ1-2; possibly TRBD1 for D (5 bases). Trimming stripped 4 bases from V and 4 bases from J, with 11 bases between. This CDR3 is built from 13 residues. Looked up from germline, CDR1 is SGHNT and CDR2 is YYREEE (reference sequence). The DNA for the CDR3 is TGTGCCAGCAGCCTGGACACGATCTATGGCTACACCTTC. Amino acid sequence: CASSLDTIYGYTF.

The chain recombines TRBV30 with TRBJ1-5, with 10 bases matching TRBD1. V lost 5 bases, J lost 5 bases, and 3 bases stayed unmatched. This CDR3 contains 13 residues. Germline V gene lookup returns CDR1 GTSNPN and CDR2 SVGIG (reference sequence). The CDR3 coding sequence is TGTGCCTGGGGGACAGGGGCTGATCAGCCCCAGCATTTT. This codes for CAWGTGADQPQHF. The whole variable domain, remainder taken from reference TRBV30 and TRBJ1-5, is SQTIHQWPATLVQPVGSPLSLECTVEGTSNPNLYWYRQAAGRGLQLLFYSVGIGQISSEVPQNLSASRPQDRQFILSSKKLLLSDSGFYLCAWGTGADQPQHFGDGTRLSIL.

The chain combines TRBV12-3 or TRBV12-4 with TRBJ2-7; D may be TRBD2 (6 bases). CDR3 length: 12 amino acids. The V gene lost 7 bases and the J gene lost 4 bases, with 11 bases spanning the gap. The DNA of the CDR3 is TGTGCCAGCACCGCGAGCGGGTACGAGCAGTACTTC. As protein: CASTASGYEQYF.

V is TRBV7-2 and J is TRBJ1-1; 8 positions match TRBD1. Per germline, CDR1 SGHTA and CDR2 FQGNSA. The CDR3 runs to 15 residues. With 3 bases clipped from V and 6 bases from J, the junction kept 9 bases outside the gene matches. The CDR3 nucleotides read TGTGCCAGCAGCTTGTTTCTGCAGGGGGCCTCTGAAGCTTTCTTT. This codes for CASSLFLQGASEAFF. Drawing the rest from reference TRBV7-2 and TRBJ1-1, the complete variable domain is GAGVSQSPSNKVTEKGKDVELRCDPISGHTALYWYRQSLGQGLEFLIYFQGNSAPDKSGLPSDRFSAERTGGSVSTLTIQRTQQEDSAVYLCASSLFLQGASEAFFGQGTRLTVV.

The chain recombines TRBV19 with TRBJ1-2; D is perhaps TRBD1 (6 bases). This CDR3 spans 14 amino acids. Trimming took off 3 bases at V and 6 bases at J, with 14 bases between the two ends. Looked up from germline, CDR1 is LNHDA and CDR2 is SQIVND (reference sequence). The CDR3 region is CASSIGGHLNGYTF. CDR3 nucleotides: TGTGCCAGTAGTATTGGGGGCCACTTGAATGGCTACACCTTC.